Sequencing of this T cell receptor (beta chain) was carried out in a study of OX40 agonist ivuxolimab in advanced cancers. As for the study in general: The dose of intravenous ivuxolimab that patients received every 2 weeks ranged from 0.01 to 10 mg/kg.

On this clone: Its antigen is still unknown.

Assay: immunoSEQ multiplex PCR; the TCRdb copy retains only in-frame clones and omits some. Of 60,000 or so clones in the sample, 87% are singletons; the top ten hold 15% to 20%. Sampled blood was obtained at baseline, cycle 4 day 1, and cycle 7 day 1. Broader study findings: The study did not work out the antigen specificity of the expanded peripheral T cells. Some of the lowest clonal expansion was seen in partial responders at 0.1-3.0 mg/kg.

Trimming took off 5 bases at V and 3 bases at J, with 14 bases between the two ends. The CDR3 sequence is 14 residues long. The germline V gene encodes CDR1 MDHEN and CDR2 SYDVKM. The sequenced sample was CD4+ or CD8+ T cells sorted from blood, obtained in a trial of the OX40 agonist ivuxolimab. V usage is TRBV28 and J usage is TRBJ2-7, with D maybe TRBD1 (6 bases). This TCR was sampled from an adult with an advanced solid tumor such as melanoma, head and neck, liver or kidney cancer. CDR3 residues: CASSAPQGFYEQYF. The CDR3 bases are TGTGCCAGCAGTGCCCCCCAGGGGTTCTACGAGCAGTACTTC.